This T cell receptor beta chain comes out of a study of human versus mouse CDR3 diversity and MHC coevolution. Using immunoSEQ multiplex PCR, the repertoire was profiled, and TCRdb retains in-frame clones only, with some absent. The sample lists approximately 81,000 clones; around 95% were seen once. The CDR3 has 12 amino acids. Deletions cut 1 base from V and 11 bases from J, with 11 bases between. The germline V gene has CDR1 SGHTA and CDR2 FQGNSA. Sequenced material: naive CD4+ T cells from blood. Subset: CD45RO-negative CD62L-positive naive CD4 T cells. The clonotype originates from a person aged 25 to 75 in good health. The V gene is TRBV7-2, the J gene TRBJ1-1; D gene uncertain. The CDR3 region is CASSLDRRWAFF. Here the CDR3 DNA reads TGTGCCAGCAGCTTAGATCGCCGGTGGGCTTTCTTT.